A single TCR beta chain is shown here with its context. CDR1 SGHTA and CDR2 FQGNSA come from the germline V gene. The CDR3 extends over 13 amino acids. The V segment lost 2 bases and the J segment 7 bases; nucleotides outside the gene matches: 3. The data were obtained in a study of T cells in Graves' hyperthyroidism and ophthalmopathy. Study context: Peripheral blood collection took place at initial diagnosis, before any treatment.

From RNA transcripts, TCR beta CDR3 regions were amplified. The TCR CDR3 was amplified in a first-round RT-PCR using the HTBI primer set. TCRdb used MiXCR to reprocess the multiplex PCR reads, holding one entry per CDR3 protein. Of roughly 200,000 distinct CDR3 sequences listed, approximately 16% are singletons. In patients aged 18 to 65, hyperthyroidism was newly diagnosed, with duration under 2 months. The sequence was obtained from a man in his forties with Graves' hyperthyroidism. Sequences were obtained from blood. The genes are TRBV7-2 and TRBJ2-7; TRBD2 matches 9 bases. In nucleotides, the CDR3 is TGTGCCAGCAGCTTACTAGCGGGACAGGAGCAGTACTTC. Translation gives CASSLLAGQEQYF.